A single T cell receptor beta chain is shown here with its context. Antigen specificity is unknown. This record belongs to a study of Graves' ophthalmopathy and Graves' hyperthyroidism. The TCR beta CDR3 regions underwent amplification from RNA transcripts. An opening RT-PCR round employed HTBI primers and preceded a second-round multiplex PCR. MiXCR was run by TCRdb on the multiplex PCR reads, yielding one entry per CDR3 protein. Seen here are about 370,000 distinct CDR3 sequences, about a sixth observed once, and the top ten hold 2% to 3%. Study-level results: Cross-validated, the 13-signature model showed 87.88%/81.08% sensitivity/specificity, and 80%/75% in the test set.

Clinical symptoms, serum thyroxine, TRAb, thyroid ultrasound and orbital computed tomography determined diagnosis. Input material: peripheral blood. This receptor was identified in an adult woman with stable Graves' hyperthyroidism.

The CDR3 nucleotides are TGCGCCAGCAGCCTGGACAGAAGATATAATTCACCCCTCCACTTT. It encodes CASSLDRRYNSPLHF. The chain uses TRBV5-1 and TRBJ1-6; the D gene is possibly TRBD1 (6 bases). The CDR3 is made up of 15 amino acids. Germline CDR1 reads SGHRS; CDR2 reads YFSETQ. Trimming took off 4 bases at V and 4 bases at J, with 12 bases between the two ends.